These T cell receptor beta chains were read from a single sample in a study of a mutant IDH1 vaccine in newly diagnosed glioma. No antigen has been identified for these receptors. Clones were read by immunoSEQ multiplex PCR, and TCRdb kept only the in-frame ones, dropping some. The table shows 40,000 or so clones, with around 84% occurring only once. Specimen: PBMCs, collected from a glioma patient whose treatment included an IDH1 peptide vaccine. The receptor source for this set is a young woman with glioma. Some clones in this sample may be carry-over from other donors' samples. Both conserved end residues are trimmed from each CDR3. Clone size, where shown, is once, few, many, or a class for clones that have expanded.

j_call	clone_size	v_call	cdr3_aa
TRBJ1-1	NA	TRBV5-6	ASFRTANTEAF
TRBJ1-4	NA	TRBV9	ASSVGGGAGRANEKLF
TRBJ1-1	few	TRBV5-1	ASSTRPTAGNTEAF
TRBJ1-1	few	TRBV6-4	ASSDGGAEAF
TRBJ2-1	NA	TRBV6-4	ASSEGLAGTDEQF
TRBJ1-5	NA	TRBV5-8	ASSSYGGNQPQH
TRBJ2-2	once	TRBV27	ASSFRLAVAGELF
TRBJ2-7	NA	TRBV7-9	ASSLGPDSSYEQY
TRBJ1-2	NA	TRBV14	ASSLGTTGYT
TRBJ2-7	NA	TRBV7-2	ASSLELPYSGREFGEQY
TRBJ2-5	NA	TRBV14	ASSRGAQETQY
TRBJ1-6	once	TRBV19	ASSIPQVGTGDSPLH
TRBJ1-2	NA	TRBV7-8	ASSLGTGGPNYGYT
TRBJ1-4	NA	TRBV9	ASSVEGVGEKLF
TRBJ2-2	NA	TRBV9	ASSVGLGGRELF
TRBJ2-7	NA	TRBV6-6	ASSSSSGRAREQY
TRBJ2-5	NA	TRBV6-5	ASRGGWGETQY
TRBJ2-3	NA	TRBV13	ASSATLGTDTQY
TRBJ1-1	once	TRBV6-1	ASIKVAEAF
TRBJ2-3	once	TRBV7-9	ASSPGTSYTDTQY
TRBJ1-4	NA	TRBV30	AWSYQGAGGNEKLF
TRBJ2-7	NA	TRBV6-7	ASNGSYEQY
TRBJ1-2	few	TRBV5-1	ASSLDGEYGYT
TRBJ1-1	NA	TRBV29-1	SDRDSSEAF
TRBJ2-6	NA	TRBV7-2	ASSYHRGLGSGANVLT
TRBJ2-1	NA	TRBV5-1	ASSLGGTSDNEQF
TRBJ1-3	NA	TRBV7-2	ASSSDRGLGNTIY
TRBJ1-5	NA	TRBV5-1	ASSLKSGANQPQH
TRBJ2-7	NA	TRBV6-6	ASSPGTGRHEQY
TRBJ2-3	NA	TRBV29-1	SVGVSGGRTDTQY
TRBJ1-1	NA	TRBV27	ASSLSSGGLTEAF
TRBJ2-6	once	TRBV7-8	ASSLDSTPGANVLT
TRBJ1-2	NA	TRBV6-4	ASSITGGAKGYT
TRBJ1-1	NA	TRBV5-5	ASSPIGTTGTEAF
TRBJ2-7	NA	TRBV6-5	ASSRDTYEQY
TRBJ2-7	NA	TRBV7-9	ASSPVGEQY
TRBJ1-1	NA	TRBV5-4	ASIRPRGEVSEAF
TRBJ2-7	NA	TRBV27	ASSLGTSPFYEQY
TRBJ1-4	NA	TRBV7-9	ASSLGIDRALREKLF
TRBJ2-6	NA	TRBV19	ASSMSSGSGANVLT
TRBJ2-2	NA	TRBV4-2	ASSQVNSGLGGLF